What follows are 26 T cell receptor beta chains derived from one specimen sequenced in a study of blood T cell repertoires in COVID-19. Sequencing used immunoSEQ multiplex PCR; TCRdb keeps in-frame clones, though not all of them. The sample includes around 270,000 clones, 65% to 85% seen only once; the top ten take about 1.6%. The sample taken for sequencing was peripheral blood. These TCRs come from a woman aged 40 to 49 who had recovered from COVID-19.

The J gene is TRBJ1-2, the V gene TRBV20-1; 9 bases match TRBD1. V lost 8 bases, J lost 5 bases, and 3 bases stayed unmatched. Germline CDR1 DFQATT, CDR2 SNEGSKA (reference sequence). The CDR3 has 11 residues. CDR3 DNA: TGCAGTACCGGGACAGGGTATGGCTACACCTTC. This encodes CSTGTGYGYTF.

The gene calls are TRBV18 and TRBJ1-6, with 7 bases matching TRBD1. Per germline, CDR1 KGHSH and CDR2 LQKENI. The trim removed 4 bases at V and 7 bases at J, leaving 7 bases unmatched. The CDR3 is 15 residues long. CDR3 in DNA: TGTGCCAGCTCACTACTGACAGGGCCCAATTCACCCCTCCACTTT. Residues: CASSLLTGPNSPLHF.

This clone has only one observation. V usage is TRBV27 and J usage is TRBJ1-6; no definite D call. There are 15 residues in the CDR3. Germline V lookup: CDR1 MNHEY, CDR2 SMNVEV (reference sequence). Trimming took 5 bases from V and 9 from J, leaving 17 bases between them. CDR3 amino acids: CASSPTAPGGSPLHF. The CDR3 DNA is TGTGCCAGCAGTCCCACGGCACCCGGCGGTTCACCCCTCCACTTT.

The CDR3 DNA is TGTGCCAGCAGTTTATTCGAGTTTTTAGCGGGGGGGAAAGAGACCCAGTACTTC. It encodes CASSLFEFLAGGKETQYF. The V gene is TRBV28, the J gene TRBJ2-5, with TRBD2 matching over 11 bases. The V and J ends lost 1 base and 3 bases, in that order; junction bases with no gene match: 10. The CDR3 extends over 18 amino acids. CDR1 and CDR2 (germline): MDHEN, SYDVKM.

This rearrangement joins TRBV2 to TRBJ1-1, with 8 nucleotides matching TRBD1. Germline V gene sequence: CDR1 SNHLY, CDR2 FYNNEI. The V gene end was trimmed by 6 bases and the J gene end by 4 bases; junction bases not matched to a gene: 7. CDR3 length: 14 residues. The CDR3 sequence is CASRSLDRGTEAFF. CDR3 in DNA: TGTGCCAGCAGGAGCTTAGACAGGGGCACTGAAGCTTTCTTT.

In DNA form, the CDR3 reads TGTGCCAGCACGAACCCCCACTGGGCGGGGACAGATACGCAGTATTTT. Its translation is CASTNPHWAGTDTQYF. The V call is TRBV6-6, the J call TRBJ2-3, with a weak D call TRBD2 (6 bases). The V and J ends lost 7 bases and 3 bases respectively, with 20 bases between them. CDR1 is MNHNY, CDR2 SVGAGI, per germline (reference sequence). The CDR3 runs 16 residues.

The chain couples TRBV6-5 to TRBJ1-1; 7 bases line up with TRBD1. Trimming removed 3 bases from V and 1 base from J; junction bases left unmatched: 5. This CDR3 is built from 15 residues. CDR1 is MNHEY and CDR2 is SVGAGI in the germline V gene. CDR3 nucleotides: TGTGCCAGCAGTTATGGGACAGACTGGAACACTGAAGCTTTCTTT. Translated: CASSYGTDWNTEAFF.

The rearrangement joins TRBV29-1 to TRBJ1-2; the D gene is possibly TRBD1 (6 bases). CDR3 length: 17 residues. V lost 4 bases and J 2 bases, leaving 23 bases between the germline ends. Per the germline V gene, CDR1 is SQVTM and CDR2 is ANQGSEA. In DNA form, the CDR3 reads TGCAGCGTTGGTCAGGGGCGCCAGAATCAAATAAACTATGGCTACACCTTC. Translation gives CSVGQGRQNQINYGYTF. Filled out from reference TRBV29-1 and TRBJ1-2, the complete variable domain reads SAVISQKPSRDICQRGTSLTIQCQVDSQVTMMFWYRQQPGQSLTLIATANQGSEATYESGFVIDKFPISRPNLTFSTLTVSNMSPEDSSIYLCSVGQGRQNQINYGYTFGSGTRLTVV.

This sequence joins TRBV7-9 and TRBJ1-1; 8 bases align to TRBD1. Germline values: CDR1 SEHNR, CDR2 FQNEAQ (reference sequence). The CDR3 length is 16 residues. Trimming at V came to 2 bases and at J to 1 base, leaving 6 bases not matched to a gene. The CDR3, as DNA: TGTGCCAGCAGCTTATCTTATGGGACAGGGAACACTGAAGCTTTCTTT. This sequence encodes CASSLSYGTGNTEAFF.

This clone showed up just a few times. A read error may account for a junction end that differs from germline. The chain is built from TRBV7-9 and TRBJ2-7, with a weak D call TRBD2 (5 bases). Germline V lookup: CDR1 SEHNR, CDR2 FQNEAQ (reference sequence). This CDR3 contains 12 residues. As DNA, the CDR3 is TGTGCCACCAGCGGACCTGCCGGGAAGCAGTACTTC. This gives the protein CATSGPAGKQYF.

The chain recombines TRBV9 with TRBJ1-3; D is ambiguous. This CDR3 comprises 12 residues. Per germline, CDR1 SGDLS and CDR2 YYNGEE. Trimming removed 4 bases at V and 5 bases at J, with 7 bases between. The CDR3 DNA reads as TGTGCCAGCAGCTCCGTTCGAAACACCATATATTTT. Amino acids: CASSSVRNTIYF.

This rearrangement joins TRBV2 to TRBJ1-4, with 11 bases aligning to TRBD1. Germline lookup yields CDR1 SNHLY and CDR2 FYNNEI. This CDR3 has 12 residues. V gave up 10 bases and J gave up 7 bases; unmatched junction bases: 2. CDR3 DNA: TGTGCCACCGGGACAGGGGGTGAAAAACTGTTTTTT. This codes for CATGTGGEKLFF. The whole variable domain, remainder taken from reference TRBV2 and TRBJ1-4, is EPEVTQTPSHQVTQMGQEVILRCVPISNHLYFYWYRQILGQKVEFLVSFYNNEISEKSEIFDDQFSVERPDGSNFTLKIRSTKLEDSAMYFCATGTGGEKLFFGSGTQLSVL.

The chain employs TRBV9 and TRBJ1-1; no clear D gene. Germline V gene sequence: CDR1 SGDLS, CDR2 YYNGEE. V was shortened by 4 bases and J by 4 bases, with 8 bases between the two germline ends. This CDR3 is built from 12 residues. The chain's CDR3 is CASSSPGTEAFF. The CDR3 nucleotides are TGTGCCAGCAGCTCCCCGGGCACTGAAGCTTTCTTT.

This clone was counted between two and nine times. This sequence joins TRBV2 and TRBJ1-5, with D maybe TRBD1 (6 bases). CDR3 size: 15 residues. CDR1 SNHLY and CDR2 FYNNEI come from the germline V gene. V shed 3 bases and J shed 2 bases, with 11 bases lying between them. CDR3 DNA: TGTGCCAGCAGTGAGTCGGGGGGCGGCAATCAGCCCCAGCATTTT. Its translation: CASSESGGGNQPQHF.

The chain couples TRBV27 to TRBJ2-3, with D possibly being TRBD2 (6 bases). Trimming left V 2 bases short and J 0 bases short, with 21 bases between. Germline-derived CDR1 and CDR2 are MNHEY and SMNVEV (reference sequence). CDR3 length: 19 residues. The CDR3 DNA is TGTGCCAGCAGTTTAGAGGGCCGCGGGGTTTTCTATAGCACAGATACGCAGTATTTT. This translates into CASSLEGRGVFYSTDTQYF.

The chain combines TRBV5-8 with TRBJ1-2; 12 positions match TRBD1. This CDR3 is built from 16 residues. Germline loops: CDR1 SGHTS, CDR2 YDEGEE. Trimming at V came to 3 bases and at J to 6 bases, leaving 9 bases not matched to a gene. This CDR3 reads CASSSKGTGGANGYTF. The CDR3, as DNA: TGTGCCAGCAGCTCCAAGGGGACAGGGGGCGCAAATGGCTACACCTTC.

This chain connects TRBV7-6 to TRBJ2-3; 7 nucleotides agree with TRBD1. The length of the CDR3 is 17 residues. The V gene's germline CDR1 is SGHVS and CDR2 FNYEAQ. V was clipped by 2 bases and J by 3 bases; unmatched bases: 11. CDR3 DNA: TGTGCCAGCAGCTTAAGGTCAGGGGGTCTTTTGACAGATACGCAGTATTTT. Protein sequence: CASSLRSGGLLTDTQYF.

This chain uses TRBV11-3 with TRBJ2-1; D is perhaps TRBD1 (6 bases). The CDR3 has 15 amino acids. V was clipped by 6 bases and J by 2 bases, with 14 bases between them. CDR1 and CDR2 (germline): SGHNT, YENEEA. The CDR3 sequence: CASRPLGGAYNEQFF. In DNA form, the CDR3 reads TGTGCCAGCAGACCGCTAGGGGGTGCCTACAATGAGCAGTTCTTC.

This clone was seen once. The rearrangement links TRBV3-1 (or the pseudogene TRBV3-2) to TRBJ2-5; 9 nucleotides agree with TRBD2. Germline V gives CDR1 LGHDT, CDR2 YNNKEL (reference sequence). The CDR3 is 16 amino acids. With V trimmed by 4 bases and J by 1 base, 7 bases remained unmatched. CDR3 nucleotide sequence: TGTGCCAGCAGCCCCCAACGACTAGCGGCCCAAGAGACCCAGTACTTC. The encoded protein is CASSPQRLAAQETQYF.

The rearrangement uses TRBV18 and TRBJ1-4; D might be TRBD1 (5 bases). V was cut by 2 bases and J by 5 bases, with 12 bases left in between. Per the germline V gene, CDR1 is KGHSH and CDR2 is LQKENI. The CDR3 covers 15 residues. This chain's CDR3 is CASSPGSGRNEKLFF. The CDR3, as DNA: TGTGCCAGCTCACCAGGGTCAGGGAGGAATGAAAAACTGTTTTTT.

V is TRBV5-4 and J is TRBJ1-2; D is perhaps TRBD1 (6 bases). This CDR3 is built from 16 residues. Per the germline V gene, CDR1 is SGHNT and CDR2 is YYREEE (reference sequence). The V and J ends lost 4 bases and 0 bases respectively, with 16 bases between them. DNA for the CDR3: TGTGCCAGCAGCCCGGGGGGCGGGGCAGCTAACTATGGCTACACCTTC. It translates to CASSPGGGAANYGYTF.

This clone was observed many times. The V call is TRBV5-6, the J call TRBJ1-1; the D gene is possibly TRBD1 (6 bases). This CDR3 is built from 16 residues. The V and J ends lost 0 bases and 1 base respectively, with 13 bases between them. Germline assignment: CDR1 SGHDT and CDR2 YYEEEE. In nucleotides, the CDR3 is TGTGCCAGCAGCTTGGGGTCTGGGGGCGGGAACACTGAAGCTTTCTTT. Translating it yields CASSLGSGGGNTEAFF.

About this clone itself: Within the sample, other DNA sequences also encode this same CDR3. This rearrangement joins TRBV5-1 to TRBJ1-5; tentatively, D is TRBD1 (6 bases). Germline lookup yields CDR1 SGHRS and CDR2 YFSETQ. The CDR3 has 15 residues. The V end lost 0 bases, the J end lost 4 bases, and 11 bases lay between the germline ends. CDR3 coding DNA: TGCGCCAGCAGCTTGGAAGGGGGTGGAAATCAGCCCCAGCATTTT. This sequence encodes CASSLEGGGNQPQHF.

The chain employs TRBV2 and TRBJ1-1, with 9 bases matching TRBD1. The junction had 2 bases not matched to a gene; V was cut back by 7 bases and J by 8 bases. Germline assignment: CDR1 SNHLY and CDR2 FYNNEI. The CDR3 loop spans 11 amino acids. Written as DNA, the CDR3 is TGTGCCAGCAACAGGGGGCAAGAAGCTTTCTTT. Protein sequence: CASNRGQEAFF.

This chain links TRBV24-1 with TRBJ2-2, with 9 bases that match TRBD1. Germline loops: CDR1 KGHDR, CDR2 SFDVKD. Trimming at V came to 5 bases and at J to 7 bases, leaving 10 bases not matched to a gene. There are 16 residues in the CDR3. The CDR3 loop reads CATSGSGQGAIGELFF. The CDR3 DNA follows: TGTGCCACCAGTGGCTCGGGACAGGGAGCCATCGGGGAGCTGTTTTTT.

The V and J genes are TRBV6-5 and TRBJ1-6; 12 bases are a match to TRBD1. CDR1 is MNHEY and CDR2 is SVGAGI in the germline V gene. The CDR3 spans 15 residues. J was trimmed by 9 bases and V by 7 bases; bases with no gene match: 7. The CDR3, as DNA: TGTGCCAGCACCCGGAGGGGACAGGGGGCTTCACCCCTCCACTTT. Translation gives CASTRRGQGASPLHF.